This entry is about one T cell receptor beta chain. This clonotype has a handful of counts. Its binding antigen is unknown. No base qualities exist here, and no much larger clone lies one base off it. Library creation used 5' RACE. Sequencing relied on an Illumina HiSeq 2500. A second PCR of roughly 7 to 12 cycles was run with a J-beta primer mix and a sample-barcoded 5' primer. A template-switch 5' adaptor carrying 12 random nucleotides introduced a unique molecular identifier onto each TCR beta cDNA molecule. Each sample yielded at least 2.5 million CDR3-containing paired-end reads. First-strand cDNA was synthesized from all RNA with the Mint cDNA synthesis kit, primed by a TRBC-specific oligonucleotide. All cDNA was treated with uracil-DNA glycosylase and then went through a first 18-cycle PCR with the universal primers M1SS and BC2_uni_R. In the authors' own workflow: Normalization of each sample was performed by random selection of 1 million high-quality reads, each carrying a distinct molecular identifier. Reads sharing molecular identifiers were discarded rather than binned into consensus sequences. CDR3 identification, clonotype clustering and error correction used MiTCR with a Q25 quality threshold and the strictest error-elimination algorithm. A nonparametric unseen species model using Euler transformation provided a lower-bound estimate of total TCR beta diversity. TCRdb passed the public sequencing reads through fastp at Q25 and MiXCR, retaining productive beta sequences. Records with the same CDR3 protein are collapsed into one entry carrying the most frequent genes and DNA. For this entry, the V and J calls and clone size follow TCRdb and not the study's own pipeline. Present in this sample are a few hundred thousand distinct CDR3 sequences, around 27% of which were seen just once. The ten most abundant clones make up approximately 3.6% of the sample.

Donors were a few dozen systemically healthy Caucasian individuals from Russia aged roughly 6 to 100 years. Around 10 milliliters of peripheral blood were collected from each donor into EDTA-treated Vacutainer tubes. PBMCs were isolated by Ficoll-Paque density-gradient centrifugation, with at least 7 million obtained per sample. Trizol reagent was used to extract total RNA from the PBMCs, yielding at least 6 micrograms per sample. Naive CD45RAhigh/CD27high T cell percentages were measured by flow cytometry on a PBMC aliquot from every donor. This entry belongs to a study of blood T cells in healthy people across ages (dated by TCRdb to about 2015). About the study as a whole: In model experiments, template switching captured roughly one uniquely barcoded TCR beta cDNA molecule for every two T cells. Age-related changes in TCR beta repertoire diversity were measured in the study by deep sequencing normalized with unique cDNA molecular identifiers. Four age groups were formed from the donors: young (average around 15 years), middle-aged (around 39), aged (approximately 60) and long-lived (less than 85). Two additional independent replicas of 1 million unique cDNA reads from the same blood draw were analyzed for two donors (one aged 18 to 29 and one aged 80 or older).

The CDR3 holds 15 amino acids from the cysteine to the phenylalanine. CDR3 DNA is the only sequence kept; it has 45 bases, read in frame from the first base. Trimming at the junction amounts to 7 bases on V and 0 bases on J, and the germline ends lie 10 bases apart. Looking up the germline V gene (reference sequence) yields CDR1 MNHEY and CDR2 SMNVEV. The full study reports these points: Donor CMV infection status was unknown, potentially confounding age-related changes in expanded clonotypes. Bulk unsorted PBMC profiling prevented conclusive comparison of naive and antigen-experienced compartments. Observed TCR beta diversity per million T cells fell roughly linearly with age, and a significant reduction was already apparent by age around 40. Compared with the aged group, the long-lived group had more naive CD4+ T cells, fewer expanded clones and increased TCR diversity, a pattern suggesting age selection. Observed TCR beta diversity correlated strongly with the percentage of naive T cells measured by flow cytometry. Estimates of total diversity based on one million sequenced T cells were regarded as lower bounds and as underestimates.

Another study also made use of these data, one on T cells of mothers and their children. Drawing on the second study: The donors were nine systemically healthy Caucasian individuals, made up of three mothers and their six children. cDNA synthesis used all of the extracted RNA, with approximately 1.4 ug of RNA in each 15 ul reaction. In the second PCR, the M1S primer added sample barcodes and 2-4 random nucleotides. Over 8 million TCR beta CDR3 reads were obtained for each mother, and millions of reads were obtained for each child. Thymic selection shapes the output of TCR recombination in a similar way in related and unrelated pairs, and inherited differences have a minor effect. Normalized repertoire overlap was always slightly but never significantly higher in related than unrelated mother-child pairs. No persistent microchimeric T cell clones were detected, at a sensitivity of 90 to 100 clones per million clonotypes. To look for features that set related mother-child pairs apart from unrelated individuals, the researchers ran deep NGS to compare the TCR beta repertoires of mothers and children. On average, the children were around 11 +/- 4 years old, while the mothers were approximately 41 +/- 4 years old. After adapter ligation was performed with NEBNext reagents, the libraries were sequenced on an Illumina HiSeq 2000 with 100+100 nt paired-end reads. To prevent cross-contamination, the mother and child libraries were prepared a month apart and were sequenced in separate runs. For each donor, somewhere between about 500,000 and 2,300,000 distinct TCR beta clonotypes were identified. Naive TCR beta clonotypes were estimated from low-frequency clonotypes matched to each donor's FACS-determined naive share, without sorting.

The receptor chain draws on TRBV27 and TRBJ2-6; confidence is insufficient to name the D gene. The receptor comes from a boy between 2 and 15 years old in good health. Source material: blood. The DNA sequence is as follows: TGTGCCAGCACCTCATTGGGCTCTGGGGCCAACGTCCTGACTTTC. It encodes CASTSLGSGANVLTF.